Sequencing of this TCR beta chain was carried out in a study of monozygotic twins with inflammatory bowel disease. Study-wide findings and caveats: Discordant twins had repertoire similarity that did not differ from that of concordant twins, possibly from limited power.

Points on this clonotype: Its target is unknown.

Germline V gives CDR1 SGHRS, CDR2 YFSETQ. The CDR3 runs to 14 residues. Added by template switching were UMIs that each held a 6-nucleotide sample barcode. One entry per CDR3 protein, without DNA, is what TCRdb gives after re-calling the 5' RACE reads. The sample totals nearly 450,000 distinct CDR3 sequences. The TCR sequence derives from a human donor with ulcerative colitis or Crohn's disease, or a healthy co-twin of an affected twin (not recorded which). The sample taken for sequencing was blood. The V and J genes are TRBV5-1 and TRBJ2-5; TCRdb's D gene call, TRBD1, goes unchecked for lack of DNA. CDR3: CASRRTGEGETQYF. The full variable domain, rest sourced from reference TRBV5-1 and TRBJ2-5, is KAGVTQTPRYLIKTRGQQVTLSCSPISGHRSVSWYQQTPGQGLQFLFEYFSETQRNKGNFPGRFSGRQFSNSRSEMNVSTLELGDSALYLCASRRTGEGETQYFGPGTRLLVL.